Given below is one T cell receptor beta chain in context. V dropped 4 bases and J dropped 2; count of bases not matched to a gene: 8. This CDR3 comprises 16 residues. The germline V gene has CDR1 SGHDT and CDR2 YYEEEE. The sample originates from a study of blood T cell repertoires in COVID-19. About the research overall: The samples span acute and convalescent COVID-19 from the United States, Italy and Spain.

Cohort assignment relied on participant-reported clinical history. The method was immunoSEQ multiplex PCR; TCRdb's version includes in-frame clones alone and lacks a portion of them. The repertoire holds approximately 290,000 clones, with approximately 85% as singletons. The specimen was PBMCs or T cells enriched from blood (not recorded which). The sequence was obtained from a woman in her 30s who had recovered from COVID-19. The chain recombines TRBV5-6 with TRBJ2-3; 9 positions agree with TRBD1. The CDR3 sequence is CASSIYGTGYTDTQYF. The DNA for the CDR3 is TGTGCCAGCAGCATTTACGGGACAGGGTACACAGATACGCAGTATTTT. The full variable domain, in which reference TRBV5-6 and TRBJ2-3 provide the parts outside the CDR3, is DAGVTQSPTHLIKTRGQQVTLRCSPKSGHDTVSWYQQALGQGPQFIFQYYEEEERQRGNFPDRFSGHQFPNYSSELNVNALLLGDSALYLCASSIYGTGYTDTQYFGPGTRLTVL.